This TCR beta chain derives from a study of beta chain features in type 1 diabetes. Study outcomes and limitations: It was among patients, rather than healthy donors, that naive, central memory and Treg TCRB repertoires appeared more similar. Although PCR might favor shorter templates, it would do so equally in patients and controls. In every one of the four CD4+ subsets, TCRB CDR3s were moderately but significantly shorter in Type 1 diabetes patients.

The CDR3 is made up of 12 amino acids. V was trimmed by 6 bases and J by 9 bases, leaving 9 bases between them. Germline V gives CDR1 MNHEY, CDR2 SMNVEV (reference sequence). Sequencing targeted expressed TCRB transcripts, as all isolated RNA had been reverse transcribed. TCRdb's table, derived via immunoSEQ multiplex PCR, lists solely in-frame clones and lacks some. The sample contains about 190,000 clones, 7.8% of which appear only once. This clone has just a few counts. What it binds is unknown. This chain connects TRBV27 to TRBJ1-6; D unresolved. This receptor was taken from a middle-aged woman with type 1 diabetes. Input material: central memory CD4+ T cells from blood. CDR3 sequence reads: CASREGGSPLHF. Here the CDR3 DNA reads TGTGCCAGCAGGGAGGGCGGTTCACCCCTCCACTTT.